This TCR beta chain came from a study of monozygotic twins with inflammatory bowel disease. Study-level findings and limits: Results did not support any single strong IBD-associated signal or clonotype. Healthy twins shared more clonotypes with others than IBD patients, most markedly active ones.

A word on this clonotype: Its antigen is unidentified.

CDR3 length equals 22 residues. Reprocessing the 5' RACE reads, TCRdb reports a single entry for every CDR3 protein and omits DNA. Its listing shows 300,000 to 400,000 distinct CDR3 sequences. This sequence originates from a human donor with ulcerative colitis or Crohn's disease, or a healthy co-twin of an affected twin (not recorded which). Sequencing was carried out using blood. The chain is built from TRBV7-1 and TRBJ2-3; TCRdb's D gene call, TRBD2, goes unchecked for lack of DNA. TRBV7-1 is an ORF, with its function uncertain. The CDR3 loop is CASSSPHQPIAGSRSSTDTQYF.